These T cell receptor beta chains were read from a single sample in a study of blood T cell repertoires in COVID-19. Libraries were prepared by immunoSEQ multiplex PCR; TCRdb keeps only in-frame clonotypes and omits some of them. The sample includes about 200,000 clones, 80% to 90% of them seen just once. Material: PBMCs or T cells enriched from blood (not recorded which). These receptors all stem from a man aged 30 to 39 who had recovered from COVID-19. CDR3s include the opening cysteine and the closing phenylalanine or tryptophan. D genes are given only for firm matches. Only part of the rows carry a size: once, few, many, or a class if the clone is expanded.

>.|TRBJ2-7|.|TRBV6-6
CASRDAGTPYEQYF
TGTGCCAGCAGGGACGCCGGGACACCTTACGAGCAGTACTTC
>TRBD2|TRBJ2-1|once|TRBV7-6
CASSLAATLAGAHSYNEQFF
TGTGCCAGCAGCTTAGCCGCTACTCTAGCGGGGGCTCACTCCTACAATGAGCAGTTCTTC
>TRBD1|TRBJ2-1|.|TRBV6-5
CASRPRDSYNEQFF
TGTGCCAGCAGGCCCCGGGACAGCTACAATGAGCAGTTCTTC
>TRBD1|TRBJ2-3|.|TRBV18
CASTGTGGAGADTQYF
TGTGCCAGCACCGGGACAGGGGGCGCCGGAGCAGATACGCAGTATTTT
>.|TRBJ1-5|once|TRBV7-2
CASSWLGTTRGANQPQHF
TGTGCCAGCAGCTGGCTCGGGACAACTAGAGGAGCCAATCAGCCCCAGCATTTT
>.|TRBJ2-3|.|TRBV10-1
CASSDRVADTQYF
TGCGCCAGCAGTGACAGGGTGGCAGATACGCAGTATTTT
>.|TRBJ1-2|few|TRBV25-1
CASNPPGGAWGYTF
TGTGCCAGCAACCCCCCGGGGGGGGCCTGGGGCTACACCTTC
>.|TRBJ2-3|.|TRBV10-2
CASSQRGGDSTDTQYF
TGCGCCAGCAGCCAAAGAGGAGGGGATAGCACAGATACGCAGTATTTT
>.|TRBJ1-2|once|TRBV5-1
CASSLSVPYGYTF
TGCGCCAGCAGCTTGTCGGTTCCGTATGGCTACACCTTC
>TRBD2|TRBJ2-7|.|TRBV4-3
CASSQAFGLAGHSYEQYF
TGCGCCAGCAGCCAAGCTTTTGGACTAGCGGGGCACTCCTACGAGCAGTACTTC
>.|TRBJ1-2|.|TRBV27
CASSLSRGDGYTF
TGTGCCAGCAGTTTATCCAGGGGCGATGGCTACACCTTC
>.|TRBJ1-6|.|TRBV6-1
CASSASNSPLHF
TGTGCCAGCAGTGCCTCTAATTCACCCCTCCACTTT
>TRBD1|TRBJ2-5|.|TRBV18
CASSPGQGGETQYF
TGTGCCAGCTCACCGGGACAGGGGGGCGAGACCCAGTACTTC
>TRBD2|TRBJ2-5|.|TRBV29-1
CSVEWGGETQYF
TGCAGCGTTGAGTGGGGGGGAGAGACCCAGTACTTC
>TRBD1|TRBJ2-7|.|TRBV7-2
CASSPRTGRPYEQYF
TGTGCCAGCAGCCCTCGGACAGGGCGGCCCTACGAGCAGTACTTC
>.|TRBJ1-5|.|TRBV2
CASSEGPKGNQPQHF
TGTGCCAGCAGTGAGGGCCCAAAGGGCAATCAGCCCCAGCATTTT
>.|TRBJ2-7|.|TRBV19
CASSPSGNSIYEQYF
TGTGCCAGTAGCCCCTCAGGGAACAGTATCTACGAGCAGTACTTC
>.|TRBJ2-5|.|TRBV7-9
CASSFETAEETQYF
TGTGCCAGCAGCTTCGAGACTGCCGAAGAGACCCAGTACTTC
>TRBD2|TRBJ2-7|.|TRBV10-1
CASSGPGLPYEQYF
TGCGCCAGCAGTGGCCCGGGACTACCCTACGAGCAGTACTTC
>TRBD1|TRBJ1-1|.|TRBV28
CASRPADRLNTEAFF
TGTGCCAGCAGACCCGCGGACAGGCTGAACACTGAAGCTTTCTTT
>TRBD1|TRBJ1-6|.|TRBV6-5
CASSGQGNSPLHF
TGTGCCAGCTCCGGACAGGGCAATTCACCCCTCCACTTT
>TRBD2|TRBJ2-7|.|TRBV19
CASSRGLAGDDEQYF
TGTGCCAGTAGTAGAGGACTAGCGGGAGATGACGAGCAGTACTTC
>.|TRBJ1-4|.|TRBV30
CAWNREMANEKLFF
TGTGCCTGGAACAGGGAGATGGCTAATGAAAAACTGTTTTTT